The 30 T cell receptor beta chains reported below all come from one sample, sequenced in a study of blood T cell repertoires in COVID-19. The table came from immunoSEQ multiplex PCR; TCRdb's copy has only in-frame clones and leaves some out. The profile covers 50,000 to 70,000 clones, with roughly three quarters appearing a single time and roughly a fifth taken by the ten largest. Source material: peripheral blood. Every receptor here comes from a middle-aged man with active or convalescent COVID-19.

The V gene is TRBV9, the J gene TRBJ2-7; 9 bases align to TRBD2. CDR1 and CDR2 from the germline V gene are SGDLS and YYNGEE. Trimming cost V 0 bases and J 5 bases; bases outside gene matches: 9. The length of the CDR3 is 16 residues. The CDR3 DNA follows: TGTGCCAGCAGCGTAGCAAGGATAGCGGGAGTGGACGAGCAGTACTTC. Translating it yields CASSVARIAGVDEQYF.

J is TRBJ1-1 and V is TRBV9; tentative D call: TRBD1 (5 bases). The CDR3 loop spans 13 amino acids. CDR1 and CDR2 from the germline V gene are SGDLS and YYNGEE. V dropped 3 bases and J dropped 7 bases, with 13 bases sitting between them. The CDR3 spells CASSAYTQGEAFF. The CDR3 coding sequence is TGTGCCAGCAGCGCGTATACCCAGGGTGAAGCTTTCTTT.

V usage is TRBV29-1 and J usage is TRBJ1-1; possible D gene TRBD1, 6 bases. Trimming took 6 bases from V and 10 from J, leaving 18 bases between them. Germline V CDR1 and CDR2: SQVTM, ANQGSEA. The length of the CDR3 is 12 residues. In DNA, the CDR3 is TGCAGCGTACGTGGGGGGGCGCCGGGAGCTTTCTTT. This encodes CSVRGGAPGAFF.

V is TRBV10-3 and J is TRBJ2-5; 9 bases are a match to TRBD1. CDR1 and CDR2 from the germline V gene are ENHRY and SYGVKD. This CDR3 contains 16 residues. V lost 5 bases, J lost 4 bases, and 11 bases stayed unmatched. DNA for the CDR3: TGTGCCATCAGTCCTTCTCAGGACAGGGGCAGAGAGACCCAGTACTTC. Its protein is CAISPSQDRGRETQYF.

The rearrangement links TRBV2 to TRBJ1-4, with 8 positions matching TRBD1. The germline V gene has CDR1 SNHLY and CDR2 FYNNEI. This CDR3 spans 15 amino acids. The junction had 7 bases not matched to a gene; V was cut back by 5 bases and J by 5 bases. The CDR3 sequence: CASSQDRGGNEKLFF. The CDR3 nucleotides are TGTGCCAGCAGTCAAGACAGGGGCGGAAATGAAAAACTGTTTTTT.

This clone was found once. V usage is TRBV2 and J usage is TRBJ1-6; D possibly corresponds to TRBD1 (6 bases). Trimming cost V 6 bases and J 7 bases, with 13 bases left between them. In germline, CDR1 is SNHLY, CDR2 FYNNEI. The CDR3 covers 14 residues. In nucleotides, the CDR3 is TGTGCCAGCAGCCTAGACAGGATCAATTCACCCCTCCACTTT. This sequence encodes CASSLDRINSPLHF.

The V and J genes are TRBV24-1 and TRBJ2-1, with 8 bases fitting TRBD1. Germline V CDR1 and CDR2: KGHDR, SFDVKD. The V gene end was trimmed by 4 bases and the J gene end by 8 bases; junction bases not matched to a gene: 9. The CDR3 consists of 15 residues. The CDR3 DNA follows: TGTGCCACCAGTGACGGACAGGGTTCTAGGGATGAGCAGTTCTTC. Translated: CATSDGQGSRDEQFF.

J is TRBJ1-6 and V is TRBV15, with 9 bases that match TRBD1. The germline V gene has CDR1 LNHNV and CDR2 YYDKDF (reference sequence). V shed 0 bases and J 7 bases; nucleotides not matched to a gene: 4. This CDR3 is built from 16 residues. CDR3 in amino acids: CATSRDTGQGNSPLHF. In DNA, the CDR3 is TGTGCCACCAGCAGAGATACGGGACAGGGCAATTCACCCCTCCACTTT.

J is TRBJ1-1 and V is TRBV3-1 (or the pseudogene TRBV3-2); D is perhaps TRBD1 (5 bases). The germline V gene encodes CDR1 LGHDT and CDR2 YNNKEL (reference sequence). V lost 4 bases to trimming and J lost 1 base, with 13 bases between them. The CDR3 totals 15 residues. The chain's CDR3 is CASSRAVGGNTEAFF. Written as DNA, the CDR3 is TGTGCCAGCAGCCGTGCCGTGGGGGGGAACACTGAAGCTTTCTTT.

The chain is built from TRBV30 and TRBJ1-2, with D possibly TRBD1 on 5 matching bases. Germline CDR1 and CDR2: GTSNPN and SVGIG (reference sequence). V lost 0 bases and J lost 8, with 16 bases in between. There are 14 residues in the CDR3. CDR3 residues: CAWSVSGLQRGYTF. CDR3 nucleotides: TGTGCCTGGAGTGTCTCGGGACTACAAAGGGGCTACACCTTC. The entire variable domain, with the rest obtained from reference TRBV30 and TRBJ1-2, is as follows: SQTIHQWPATLVQPVGSPLSLECTVEGTSNPNLYWYRQAAGRGLQLLFYSVGIGQISSEVPQNLSASRPQDRQFILSSKKLLLSDSGFYLCAWSVSGLQRGYTFGSGTRLTVV.

The chain has TRBV19 and TRBJ2-5; TRBD1 matches 8 bases. The CDR3 is 15 amino acids. V lost 3 bases, J lost 2 bases, and 5 bases stayed unmatched. Germline CDR1 LNHDA, CDR2 SQIVND (reference sequence). The CDR3 DNA sequence: TGTGCCAGTAGTATTTGGGGACAGGCGCAAGAGACCCAGTACTTC. It is translated as CASSIWGQAQETQYF.

In this sample, this clone turned up once. The chain is built from TRBV9 and TRBJ1-2; 9 bases fit TRBD1. The CDR3 sequence is 18 residues long. V lost 3 bases and J lost 6; bases outside the gene matches: 18. CDR1 is SGDLS and CDR2 is YYNGEE in the germline V gene. CDR3 sequence: CASSDGKIEPGQGNGYTF. The DNA for the CDR3 is TGTGCCAGCAGCGATGGGAAGATTGAACCGGGACAGGGCAATGGCTACACCTTC.

This chain connects TRBV9 to TRBJ1-4, with D hard to call. The germline V and J ends were trimmed by 3 bases and 3 bases, with 9 bases remaining between them. Germline V gene lookup returns CDR1 SGDLS and CDR2 YYNGEE. This CDR3 comprises 14 residues. In DNA, the CDR3 is TGTGCCAGCAGCGCGCACGGGGCTAATGAAAAACTGTTTTTT. As protein: CASSAHGANEKLFF.

CDR3 sequence: CATSRADSRREQYF. The DNA of the CDR3 is TGTGCCACCAGCAGAGCCGACAGTCGGCGCGAGCAGTACTTC. The genes are TRBV15 and TRBJ2-7, with D maybe TRBD1 (5 bases). CDR1 is LNHNV, CDR2 YYDKDF, per germline (reference sequence). This CDR3 region has 14 residues. V was trimmed by 1 base and J by 6 bases, leaving 13 bases between them.

The V gene is TRBV7-3, the J gene TRBJ2-3, with D unclear. The CDR3 totals 15 residues. CDR1 SGHTA and CDR2 FQGTGA come from the germline V gene. V was shortened by 5 bases and J by 0 bases, with 12 bases between the two germline ends. CDR3 amino acids: CASSPEVSSTDTQYF. The DNA for the CDR3 is TGTGCCAGCAGCCCAGAGGTTAGCAGCACAGATACGCAGTATTTT.

This clone has a handful of counts. The V call is TRBV7-8, the J call TRBJ2-5; TRBD2 matches 10 bases. The CDR3 is 16 residues long. After removal of 5 bases from V and 4 bases from J, the junction contained 10 bases not matched to a gene. Germline assignment: CDR1 SGHVS and CDR2 FQNEAQ. The CDR3 DNA sequence: TGTGCCAGCAGCCCTAGTTTAGCGGGAGGTGGAGAGACCCAGTACTTC. Translation: CASSPSLAGGGETQYF.

This clone occurred a few times. The V call is TRBV11-3, the J call TRBJ2-2, with 8 bases that match TRBD1. CDR1 and CDR2 from the germline V gene are SGHNT and YENEEA. V lost 3 bases to trimming and J lost 7 bases; unmatched junction nucleotides: 4. The CDR3 sequence is 14 residues long. The chain's CDR3 is CASSFRQGNGELFF. DNA of the CDR3: TGTGCCAGCAGCTTTAGACAGGGGAACGGGGAGCTGTTTTTT.

The chain is built from TRBV19 and TRBJ1-3; D remains unclear. There are 15 residues in the CDR3. Germline V gene sequence: CDR1 LNHDA, CDR2 SQIVND (reference sequence). Trimming shortened V by 7 bases and J by 4 bases, and 17 bases separated the two germline ends. CDR3 sequence reads: CASMVSEGLGNTIYF. The CDR3 coding sequence is TGTGCCAGTATGGTCTCGGAGGGCCTCGGAAACACCATATATTTT. Variable domain in full (rest from reference TRBV19 and TRBJ1-3): DGGITQSPKYLFRKEGQNVTLSCEQNLNHDAMYWYRQDPGQGLRLIYYSQIVNDFQKGDIAEGYSVSREKKESFPLTVTSAQKNPTAFYLCASMVSEGLGNTIYFGEGSWLTVV.

This clone was recorded a few times. The CDR3 DNA sequence: TGTGCCAGTGGAGTTGGGAGCTCCTACAATGAGCAGTTCTTC. This encodes CASGVGSSYNEQFF. The V gene is TRBV19, the J gene TRBJ2-1; possible D gene TRBD2, 5 bases. Between the trimmed V and J ends, which lost 8 bases and 0 bases, there was a span of 11 bases. Germline-derived CDR1 and CDR2 are LNHDA and SQIVND (reference sequence). The CDR3 covers 14 residues.

V and J are TRBV7-2 and TRBJ2-4, with TRBD1 identical over 7 bases. After removal of 5 bases from V and 5 bases from J, the junction contained 3 bases not matched to a gene. Germline CDR1 is SGHTA and CDR2 is FQGNSA. CDR3 length: 13 residues. The CDR3 sequence is CASSPTGQNIQYF. In nucleotides, the CDR3 is TGTGCCAGCAGCCCGACAGGGCAAAACATTCAGTACTTC.

The chain uses TRBV19 and TRBJ2-1, with 10 positions matching TRBD1. Germline V lookup: CDR1 LNHDA, CDR2 SQIVND (reference sequence). CDR3 length equals 15 residues. V lost 8 bases to trimming and J lost 4 bases; unmatched junction nucleotides: 8. CDR3 protein: CASLGQGGPYNEQFF. CDR3 nucleotide sequence: TGTGCCAGTCTCGGACAGGGGGGCCCATACAATGAGCAGTTCTTC.

This clone occurred a few times. The CDR3 sequence is CASSLGDGTSVVGELFF. The CDR3 bases are TGTGCCAGCAGTTTAGGGGATGGTACTAGCGTCGTCGGGGAGCTGTTTTTT. This rearrangement joins TRBV27 to TRBJ2-2; 7 bases match TRBD2. V shed 2 bases and J 7 bases; nucleotides not matched to a gene: 13. The CDR3 has 17 residues. CDR1 is MNHEY, CDR2 SMNVEV, per germline (reference sequence).

This chain links TRBV29-1 with TRBJ1-4, with 7 bases identical to TRBD1. The J segment lost 7 bases and the V segment lost 7 bases, leaving 12 bases of the junction unmatched. Germline V gene lookup returns CDR1 SQVTM and CDR2 ANQGSEA. The CDR3 has 14 amino acids. The CDR3 nucleotides are TGCAGCGGAAGAGGGGGCGCGGGGGGTGAAAAACTGTTTTTT. Translation gives CSGRGGAGGEKLFF.

This clone has only one observation. This chain connects TRBV5-6 to TRBJ2-1, with TRBD2 matching over 8 bases. V shed 5 bases, J shed 6 bases, and the junction held 7 bases outside the gene matches. Germline assignment: CDR1 SGHDT and CDR2 YYEEEE. There are 14 residues in the CDR3. The CDR3 reads CASSLAGRSNEQFF. The CDR3, as DNA: TGTGCCAGCAGTCTAGCGGGCCGGAGCAATGAGCAGTTCTTC.

This chain joins TRBV5-1 and TRBJ2-7; TRBD2 is a possible D gene (6 bases). The germline gives CDR1 SGHRS, CDR2 YFSETQ. The CDR3 totals 13 residues. Between the trimmed V and J ends, which lost 1 base and 6 bases, there was a span of 11 bases. The CDR3 DNA sequence: TGCGCCAGCAGCTTGATGGGGGGAGGCGAGCAGTACTTC. The encoded protein is CASSLMGGGEQYF.

The chain uses TRBV5-8 and TRBJ2-3; tentatively, D is TRBD2 (5 bases). The CDR3 runs to 16 residues. Germline V lookup: CDR1 SGHTS, CDR2 YDEGEE. V was trimmed by 2 bases and J by 3 bases, leaving 16 bases between them. The CDR3 nucleotides read TGTGCCAGCAGCTTTACGACTACCTCATGGACAGATACGCAGTATTTT. Its translation is CASSFTTTSWTDTQYF.

This clone was observed a handful of times. The chain joins TRBV11-2 to TRBJ1-4, with a weak D call TRBD1 (5 bases). Germline V lookup: CDR1 SGHAT, CDR2 FQNNGV. V was trimmed by 0 bases and J by 4 bases, leaving 6 bases between them. This CDR3 comprises 14 residues. In DNA form, the CDR3 reads TGTGCCAGCAGCTTAGAGGGGCGTAATGAAAAACTGTTTTTT. It yields the protein CASSLEGRNEKLFF.

The genes are TRBV3-1 (or the pseudogene TRBV3-2) and TRBJ1-4; tentatively, D is TRBD1 (6 bases). Trimming stripped 4 bases from V and 8 bases from J, with 17 bases between. This CDR3 region has 15 residues. Germline CDR1 and CDR2: LGHDT and YNNKEL (reference sequence). CDR3 region: CASSLSPTGREKLFF. CDR3 in DNA: TGTGCCAGCAGCCTAAGTCCGACAGGCCGGGAAAAACTGTTTTTT.

This clone was recorded many times. This rearrangement joins TRBV19 to TRBJ1-1, with D possibly TRBD1 on 6 matching bases. This CDR3 contains 13 residues. The V gene's germline CDR1 is LNHDA and CDR2 SQIVND (reference sequence). Between the trimmed V and J ends, which lost 9 bases and 10 bases, there was a span of 21 bases. Here the CDR3 reads CASHVGAGGGAFF. As DNA, the CDR3 is TGTGCCAGCCATGTGGGGGCGGGGGGGGGAGCTTTCTTT.

The chain is built from TRBV11-2 and TRBJ2-1; 7 positions agree with TRBD2. V trimming: 4 bases; J trimming: 0 bases; junction bases outside the gene matches: 9. CDR1 is SGHAT, CDR2 FQNNGV, per germline. This CDR3 has 17 amino acids. The CDR3 reads CASSSYTSDRSYNEQFF. CDR3 bases: TGTGCCAGCAGCTCCTACACTAGCGACCGCTCCTACAATGAGCAGTTCTTC.